Below, one T cell receptor beta chain is given with its context. It may be a read error: a sequence one base away is much more abundant. The data were obtained in a study of T cells in Graves' hyperthyroidism and ophthalmopathy. The germline CDR1 and CDR2 sequences are SGHRS and YFSETQ. This CDR3 spans 14 amino acids. TCR beta CDR3 regions were amplified from RNA. The primer set for the first-round RT-PCR of the TCR CDR3 was HTBI. TCRdb re-derived calls from the multiplex PCR reads in MiXCR, one entry per CDR3 protein. The sample contains 300,000 to 350,000 distinct CDR3 sequences, around 13% of which appear only once. A lack of ophthalmopathy progression within 18 months defined stable Graves' hyperthyroidism. Patients aged 18 to 65 with hyperthyroidism were newly diagnosed, with duration under 2 months. Not enrolled were patients with uncontrolled infection, other autoimmune disease, pregnancy or lactation. Extraction of PBMCs used under 13 ml of fresh peripheral blood.

Sequences were obtained from blood. The receptor comes from a woman aged 30 to 39 with Graves' hyperthyroidism. The V call is TRBV5-1, the J call TRBJ2-2; a possible D gene is TRBD2 (6 bases). In DNA form, the CDR3 reads TGCGCCAGCAGCTTCCGGCCAAGCACCGGGGGGCTGTTTTTT. Protein: CASSFRPSTGGLFF.